The 25 T cell receptor beta chains below all came from one sample that was sequenced in a study of cytomegalovirus exposure and HLA in healthy donors. PCR involved 60 Vbeta and 13 Jbeta primers. Here immunoSEQ multiplex PCR was the method, and the copy in TCRdb shows in-frame clones only, minus some. Found here are about 180,000 clones, around 79% of them singletons; the top ten hold about 0.72%. The specimen sequenced was PBMCs. These receptors originate from a woman in her forties in good health and CMV-seronegative.

This rearrangement joins TRBV4-3 to TRBJ2-2; TRBD2 might be the D (5 bases). V was clipped by 1 base and J by 3 bases, with 15 bases between them. This CDR3 is built from 17 residues. Germline V gene lookup returns CDR1 LGHNA and CDR2 YSLEER. CDR3 sequence reads: CASSQGEQERYTGELFF. In nucleotides, the CDR3 is TGCGCCAGCAGCCAAGGGGAGCAGGAGAGATACACCGGGGAGCTGTTTTTT.

In this sample, this clone turned up once. This sequence joins TRBV7-9 and TRBJ2-1; D possibly corresponds to TRBD2 (5 bases). The germline gives CDR1 SEHNR, CDR2 FQNEAQ (reference sequence). Trimming cost V 7 bases and J 4 bases, with 20 bases left between them. The CDR3 length is 16 residues. The CDR3 DNA sequence: TGTGCCAGCACCTCTTATCCCGGTGAGGGATACAATGAGCAGTTCTTC. It codes for CASTSYPGEGYNEQFF.

The CDR3 coding sequence is TGTGCCAGCAGCTTTACACAGATTAGGCTCTCCAGGCTAAGGGCGGGACTAGGGAACGAGCAGTACTTC. Translating gives CASSFTQIRLSRLRAGLGNEQYF. The chain employs TRBV13 and TRBJ2-7; 8 nucleotides line up with TRBD2. Trimming took 3 bases from V and 5 from J; bases not matched to a gene: 33. Germline V gene data show CDR1 as PRHDT and CDR2 as FYEKMQ (reference sequence). CDR3 length equals 23 residues. Variable domain in full (rest from reference TRBV13 and TRBJ2-7): AAGVIQSPRHLIKEKRETATLKCYPIPRHDTVYWYQQGPGQDPQFLISFYEKMQSDKGSIPDRFSAQQFSDYHSELNMSSLELGDSALYFCASSFTQIRLSRLRAGLGNEQYFGPGTRLTVT.

The chain couples TRBV5-8 to TRBJ1-1; weak D call: TRBD1 (6 bases). Germline V CDR1 and CDR2: SGHTS, YDEGEE. This CDR3 region has 14 residues. V was cut by 3 bases and J by 4 bases, with 13 bases left in between. The CDR3 DNA reads as TGTGCCAGCAGCTCTACCAGGGGAGTCACTGAAGCTTTCTTT. The encoded protein is CASSSTRGVTEAFF.

J is TRBJ2-7 and V is TRBV29-1; TRBD1 is a possible D gene (6 bases). Between the trimmed V and J ends, which lost 2 bases and 7 bases, there was a span of 15 bases. CDR1 is SQVTM and CDR2 is ANQGSEA in the germline V gene. This CDR3 is 13 amino acids long. This chain's CDR3 is CSVEWPLQGEQYF. CDR3 DNA: TGCAGCGTTGAATGGCCCCTACAGGGTGAGCAGTACTTC.

This chain uses TRBV5-1 with TRBJ2-7, with 9 bases fitting TRBD2. CDR3 length: 14 residues. The V gene end was trimmed by 1 base and the J gene end by 3 bases; junction bases not matched to a gene: 2. Per the germline V gene, CDR1 is SGHRS and CDR2 is YFSETQ. The CDR3 spells CASSLYSGSYEQYF. For the CDR3, the DNA is TGCGCCAGCAGCTTGTATAGCGGGAGCTACGAGCAGTACTTC.

The chain has TRBV11-3 and TRBJ1-2; no definite D call. Per the germline V gene, CDR1 is SGHNT and CDR2 is YENEEA. V shed 2 bases and J shed 1 base, with 8 bases lying between them. This CDR3 is 14 amino acids long. The CDR3 nucleotides read TGTGCCAGCAGCTTAAACCGGTATAACTATGGCTACACCTTC. Its translation is CASSLNRYNYGYTF.

The chain uses TRBV2 and TRBJ2-2, with D perhaps matching TRBD1 (5 bases). Trimming removed 6 bases at V and 6 bases at J, with 17 bases between. The CDR3 runs to 15 residues. The germline CDR1 and CDR2 sequences are SNHLY and FYNNEI. This CDR3 is CASSPVDSLAGELFF. CDR3 in DNA: TGTGCCAGCAGCCCCGTAGACAGCTTAGCCGGGGAGCTGTTTTTT. Full variable domain (remainder filled in from reference TRBV2 and TRBJ2-2): EPEVTQTPSHQVTQMGQEVILRCVPISNHLYFYWYRQILGQKVEFLVSFYNNEISEKSEIFDDQFSVERPDGSNFTLKIRSTKLEDSAMYFCASSPVDSLAGELFFGEGSRLTVL.

This clone was recorded a few times. CDR3 in DNA: TGTGCCAGCAGTGAGTCCCGACAGGGGTATGGCTACACCTTC. The encoded protein is CASSESRQGYGYTF. The chain has TRBV6-1 and TRBJ1-2; 8 bases line up with TRBD1. V lost 3 bases, J lost 5 bases, and 5 bases stayed unmatched. This CDR3 region has 14 residues. Germline lookup yields CDR1 MNHNS and CDR2 SASEGT.

The V call is TRBV28, the J call TRBJ2-1; 9 nucleotides line up with TRBD2. Germline V CDR1 and CDR2: MDHEN, SYDVKM. V trimming: 3 bases; J trimming: 0 bases; junction bases outside the gene matches: 3. The CDR3 consists of 16 residues. CDR3 bases: TGTGCCAGCAGTTTCCTAGCGGGGAGCTCCTACAATGAGCAGTTCTTC. Residues: CASSFLAGSSYNEQFF.

This rearrangement joins TRBV10-3 to TRBJ2-3, with 10 bases matching TRBD2. Germline CDR1 is ENHRY and CDR2 is SYGVKD. J was trimmed by 0 bases and V by 3 bases; bases with no gene match: 3. The CDR3 runs to 16 residues. The CDR3 protein is CAISEGTSVSTDTQYF. The CDR3 nucleotides are TGTGCCATCAGTGAAGGGACTAGCGTTAGCACAGATACGCAGTATTTT.

This clone has a single count. Here the CDR3 reads CAISRTRDRNSYEQYF. In DNA, the CDR3 is TGTGCCATCAGTAGGACGAGAGACAGAAACTCCTACGAGCAGTACTTC. This chain joins TRBV10-3 and TRBJ2-7, with TRBD1 as a possible D gene (5 bases). Trimming cost V 5 bases and J 0 bases, with 17 bases left between them. Germline lookup yields CDR1 ENHRY and CDR2 SYGVKD. The CDR3 spans 16 residues.

The V gene is TRBV27, the J gene TRBJ2-3, with 7 bases that match TRBD2. The trim removed 2 bases at V and 4 bases at J, leaving 6 bases unmatched. There are 15 residues in the CDR3. CDR1 and CDR2 (germline): MNHEY, SMNVEV (reference sequence). The CDR3 DNA reads TGTGCCAGCAGTTTAGCGGGAGTAGGCGCAGATACGCAGTATTTT. Its translation: CASSLAGVGADTQYF.

The chain carries TRBV6-5 and TRBJ2-3, with 7 positions matching TRBD2. The trim removed 4 bases at V and 5 bases at J, leaving 6 bases unmatched. The germline CDR1 and CDR2 sequences are MNHEY and SVGAGI. The length of the CDR3 is 14 residues. The chain's CDR3 is CASSSTGGEDTQYF. The CDR3 nucleotides are TGTGCCAGCAGTTCGACGGGAGGCGAAGATACGCAGTATTTT.

In its sample, this clone was seen many times. One junction end disagrees with the germline gene, perhaps due to a read error. V and J are TRBV7-7 and TRBJ2-3, with D possibly being TRBD1 (5 bases). Looked up from germline, CDR1 is SSHAT and CDR2 is FNYEAQ (reference sequence). The CDR3 totals 15 residues. The CDR3 DNA reads as TGTGCTAGCAGCCCTGACAGTTCTAGCACAGATACGCAGTATTTT. Residues: CASSPDSSSTDTQYF.

This clone came up once. Additional DNA sequences in this sample encode the identical CDR3. The gene calls are TRBV6-4 and TRBJ1-1, with D perhaps matching TRBD1 (5 bases). V was shortened by 8 bases and J by 1 base, with 11 bases between the two germline ends. The CDR3 length is 13 residues. Germline V gene data show CDR1 as MRHNA and CDR2 as SNTAGT. The CDR3 nucleotides read TGTGCCAGCTCGGTGGGGGGGAACACTGAAGCTTTCTTT. Its protein product is CASSVGGNTEAFF.

Concerning this clone: A much larger clone lies one base from this, so it may be a read error. The chain couples TRBV7-9 to TRBJ1-1; no definite D call. V dropped 5 bases and J dropped 3 bases, with 4 bases sitting between them. The germline V gene encodes CDR1 SEHNR and CDR2 FQNEAQ (reference sequence). The CDR3 runs 11 residues. This CDR3 reads CASSLDTEAFF. In nucleotides, the CDR3 is TGTGCCAGCAGCCTCGACACTGAAGCTTTCTTT.

The rearrangement joins TRBV7-9 to TRBJ2-1, with 11 nucleotides matching TRBD2. CDR3 length: 16 amino acids. V trimming: 2 bases; J trimming: 1 base; junction bases outside the gene matches: 1. The V gene's germline CDR1 is SEHNR and CDR2 FQNEAQ (reference sequence). DNA for the CDR3: TGTGCCAGCAGCTTACGACTAGCGGGATCCTACAATGAGCAGTTCTTC. Translated: CASSLRLAGSYNEQFF.

The V gene is TRBV6-1, the J gene TRBJ2-7; D unresolved. CDR1 and CDR2 (germline): MNHNS, SASEGT. The CDR3 extends over 13 amino acids. The V and J ends lost 2 bases and 3 bases respectively, with 8 bases between them. The CDR3 sequence: CASSESLIYEQYF. CDR3 in DNA: TGTGCCAGCAGTGAATCCCTAATCTACGAGCAGTACTTC.

The rearrangement joins TRBV10-3 to TRBJ1-1, with D perhaps matching TRBD1 (5 bases). Germline V CDR1 and CDR2: ENHRY, SYGVKD. This CDR3 comprises 15 residues. V was trimmed by 0 bases and J by 5 bases, leaving 13 bases between them. The DNA of the CDR3 is TGTGCCATCAGTGAGTCGTGGCTCACAGGTACTGAAGCTTTCTTT. This gives the protein CAISESWLTGTEAFF.

CDR3 protein: CASSHPGQGAYNEQFF. Here the CDR3 DNA reads TGCGCCAGCAGCCATCCGGGACAGGGGGCCTACAATGAGCAGTTCTTC. The chain carries TRBV4-1 and TRBJ2-1; 11 bases line up with TRBD1. The CDR3 has 16 residues. From germline, CDR1 is MGHRA and CDR2 YSYEKL. V lost 3 bases and J lost 2; bases outside the gene matches: 3.

This chain links TRBV6-6 with TRBJ1-1, with 8 bases aligning to TRBD1. In germline, CDR1 is MNHNY, CDR2 SVGAGI (reference sequence). V shed 7 bases and J 4 bases; nucleotides not matched to a gene: 2. This CDR3 is 12 amino acids long. The CDR3 region is CASNTGGTEAFF. DNA for the CDR3: TGTGCCAGCAACACAGGGGGCACTGAAGCTTTCTTT.

The chain has TRBV19 and TRBJ2-1; 7 bases align to TRBD1. V was pared by 3 bases and J by 0 bases, with 11 bases of the junction left unmatched. CDR3 length: 18 amino acids. CDR1 LNHDA and CDR2 SQIVND come from the germline V gene (reference sequence). The CDR3 loop is CASSMRLGGTPSYNEQFF. Written as DNA, the CDR3 is TGTGCCAGTAGTATGAGGTTAGGGGGCACTCCCTCCTACAATGAGCAGTTCTTC.

This chain joins TRBV18 and TRBJ1-2; D is perhaps TRBD1 (5 bases). Germline V lookup: CDR1 KGHSH, CDR2 LQKENI. The CDR3 has 14 residues. The germline V and J ends were trimmed by 2 bases and 7 bases, with 14 bases remaining between them. The CDR3 spells CASSPGAQGVGYTF. As DNA, the CDR3 is TGTGCCAGCTCACCAGGGGCGCAAGGGGTTGGCTACACCTTC.

The rearrangement uses TRBV25-1 and TRBJ1-6, with 8 bases matching TRBD1. Unmatched junction bases numbered 6, after V lost 5 bases and J lost 6 bases. The CDR3 totals 15 residues. Germline V lookup: CDR1 MGHDK, CDR2 SYGVNS. The CDR3 loop is CASSPRTGFNSPLHF. CDR3 DNA sequence: TGTGCCAGCAGTCCTCGGACAGGGTTTAATTCACCCCTCCACTTT.